The next 26 T cell receptor beta chains were all read from a single sample in a study of blood T cell repertoires in COVID-19. Libraries were prepared by immunoSEQ multiplex PCR; TCRdb keeps only in-frame clonotypes and omits some of them. The table includes 110,000 to 150,000 clones, roughly 77% detected once. Sequenced sample: peripheral blood. The receptors were gathered from a woman aged 65 to 85 with COVID-19, enrolled during active disease.

This clone was seen a single time. The rearrangement uses TRBV29-1 and TRBJ1-1; D gene ambiguous. There are 11 residues in the CDR3. The V end lost 4 bases, the J end lost 0 bases, and 3 bases lay between the germline ends. Germline lookup yields CDR1 SQVTM and CDR2 ANQGSEA. This CDR3 reads CSVGVNTEAFF. CDR3 DNA sequence: TGCAGCGTTGGCGTGAACACTGAAGCTTTCTTT.

The rearrangement joins TRBV5-1 to TRBJ1-6, with TRBD1 identical over 7 bases. The V gene end was trimmed by 0 bases and the J gene end by 11 bases; junction bases not matched to a gene: 8. Germline-derived CDR1 and CDR2 are SGHRS and YFSETQ. CDR3 length equals 15 residues. The CDR3 DNA follows: TGCGCCAGCAGCTTGGGGGACAGCTCACCGACACCCCTCCACTTT. This codes for CASSLGDSSPTPLHF.

This clone has a handful of counts. The chain employs TRBV2 and TRBJ2-2; no definite D call. The length of the CDR3 is 16 residues. V lost 7 bases and J 3 bases, leaving 18 bases between the germline ends. Per the germline V gene, CDR1 is SNHLY and CDR2 is FYNNEI. The CDR3 coding sequence is TGTGCCAGCATAGAAGGCTCCGCGGTGCACACCGGGGAGCTGTTTTTT. It specifies CASIEGSAVHTGELFF.

The chain combines TRBV7-8 with TRBJ1-1; a weak D match, TRBD1 (5 bases). V was pared by 1 base and J by 7 bases, with 7 bases between. In germline, CDR1 is SGHVS, CDR2 FQNEAQ. The CDR3 has 12 amino acids. The CDR3 region has the DNA TGTGCCAGCAGCTTAGAGACAGATGAAGCTTTCTTT. Protein product: CASSLETDEAFF.

The rearrangement joins TRBV6-5 to TRBJ1-3; no clear D. The CDR3 is made up of 15 amino acids. Trimming took 4 bases from V and 0 from J, leaving 10 bases between them. CDR1 is MNHEY and CDR2 is SVGAGI in the germline V gene. In DNA form, the CDR3 reads TGTGCCAGCAGTTTGACACGAGTCTCTGGAAACACCATATATTTT. It translates to CASSLTRVSGNTIYF.

The J gene is TRBJ2-4, the V gene TRBV6-6, with D possibly TRBD1 on 5 matching bases. V gave up 2 bases and J gave up 5 bases, with 13 bases separating them. This CDR3 spans 15 amino acids. Germline V gene data show CDR1 as MNHNY and CDR2 as SVGAGI (reference sequence). This chain's CDR3 is CASSYPGQGQNIQYF. The DNA for the CDR3 is TGTGCCAGCAGTTACCCCGGGCAGGGTCAAAACATTCAGTACTTC.

The chain has TRBV29-1 and TRBJ2-1; a possible D gene is TRBD2 (7 bases). CDR1 and CDR2 from the germline V gene are SQVTM and ANQGSEA. Trimming took 2 bases from V and 12 from J, leaving 11 bases between them. The CDR3 runs to 11 residues. DNA for the CDR3: TGCAGCGTTGAACCAGGGGAGGGGCAGTTCTTC. It encodes CSVEPGEGQFF.

The chain employs TRBV19 and TRBJ2-3; D unclear. The V gene lost 2 bases and the J gene lost 6 bases, with 6 bases spanning the gap. The CDR3 contains 12 residues. The germline V gene has CDR1 LNHDA and CDR2 SQIVND (reference sequence). The CDR3 sequence: CASSIFGDTQYF. Written as DNA, the CDR3 is TGTGCCAGTAGTATATTCGGGGATACGCAGTATTTT.

This chain connects TRBV24-1 to TRBJ1-2; perhaps TRBD1 as D (5 bases). Germline CDR1 reads KGHDR; CDR2 reads SFDVKD. V gave up 4 bases and J gave up 10 bases, with 12 bases separating them. This CDR3 has 12 residues. CDR3 sequence: CATSDPLRVYTF. In nucleotides, the CDR3 is TGTGCCACCAGTGACCCCCTCAGGGTCTACACCTTC.

V usage is TRBV7-8 and J usage is TRBJ2-7, with TRBD1 matching over 8 bases. V shed 5 bases and J 3 bases; nucleotides not matched to a gene: 6. The CDR3 loop spans 14 amino acids. Looked up from germline, CDR1 is SGHVS and CDR2 is FQNEAQ. The CDR3 loop is CASSRTGTGYEQYF. DNA for the CDR3: TGTGCCAGCAGCCGGACCGGGACAGGCTACGAGCAGTACTTC.

The chain recombines TRBV7-7 with TRBJ2-7; 9 bases fit TRBD1. CDR1 and CDR2 from the germline V gene are SSHAT and FNYEAQ (reference sequence). The CDR3 is made up of 18 amino acids. V trimming: 5 bases; J trimming: 7 bases; junction bases outside the gene matches: 21. The CDR3 reads CASSPLGTGSLSSGEQYF. CDR3 in DNA: TGTGCCAGCAGCCCACTTGGGACAGGGTCTTTAAGTTCGGGGGAGCAGTACTTC.

The rearrangement joins TRBV15 to TRBJ2-7, with D perhaps TRBD2 (6 bases). CDR1 and CDR2 from the germline V gene are LNHNV and YYDKDF (reference sequence). The V end lost 0 bases, the J end lost 2 bases, and 8 bases lay between the germline ends. The CDR3 is 14 residues long. The CDR3 loop is CATSREGLTYEQYF. Written as DNA, the CDR3 is TGTGCCACCAGCAGAGAGGGACTCACCTACGAGCAGTACTTC. The whole variable domain, filled in from reference TRBV15 and TRBJ2-7, reads DAMVIQNPRYQVTQFGKPVTLSCSQTLNHNVMYWYQQKSSQAPKLLFHYYDKDFNNEADTPDNFQSRRPNTSFCFLDIRSPGLGDTAMYLCATSREGLTYEQYFGPGTRLTVT.

The J gene is TRBJ1-5, the V gene TRBV19; D is unclear. Looked up from germline, CDR1 is LNHDA and CDR2 is SQIVND (reference sequence). The V end lost 3 bases, the J end lost 0 bases, and 9 bases lay between the germline ends. The CDR3 is made up of 15 amino acids. This CDR3 reads CASSMRAPSNQPQHF. CDR3 coding DNA: TGTGCCAGTAGTATGCGGGCCCCTAGCAATCAGCCCCAGCATTTT.

The chain joins TRBV19 to TRBJ1-5; possible D gene TRBD1, 5 bases. V lost 9 bases and J lost 3, with 15 bases in between. Germline V gene data show CDR1 as LNHDA and CDR2 as SQIVND (reference sequence). CDR3 length: 14 amino acids. CDR3 protein: CASQPGRTNQPQHF. The CDR3 DNA is TGTGCCAGCCAACCAGGGAGGACCAATCAGCCCCAGCATTTT.

The J gene is TRBJ1-5, the V gene TRBV19, with TRBD1 matching over 9 bases. CDR3 length equals 16 residues. Germline values: CDR1 LNHDA, CDR2 SQIVND (reference sequence). Trimming took 5 bases from V and 0 from J; bases not matched to a gene: 5. The CDR3 loop reads CASSPGQGYSNQPQHF. The CDR3, as DNA: TGTGCCAGTAGTCCAGGACAGGGGTATAGCAATCAGCCCCAGCATTTT.

V is TRBV7-2 and J is TRBJ2-7; 12 nucleotides match TRBD1. The CDR3 is 15 residues long. V lost 5 bases, J lost 3 bases, and 5 bases stayed unmatched. The germline gives CDR1 SGHTA, CDR2 FQGNSA. Written as DNA, the CDR3 is TGTGCCAGCAGCACGGGACAGGGGGCGGTCTACGAGCAGTACTTC. This sequence encodes CASSTGQGAVYEQYF. The full variable domain, completed using reference TRBV7-2 and TRBJ2-7, is GAGVSQSPSNKVTEKGKDVELRCDPISGHTALYWYRQSLGQGLEFLIYFQGNSAPDKSGLPSDRFSAERTGGSVSTLTIQRTQQEDSAVYLCASSTGQGAVYEQYFGPGTRLTVT.

This chain connects TRBV18 to TRBJ1-2, with D hard to call. Germline values: CDR1 KGHSH, CDR2 LQKENI. V was clipped by 4 bases and J by 0 bases, with 12 bases between them. The CDR3 has 15 residues. Here the CDR3 DNA reads TGTGCCAGCTCACGCGGTGCGGGCACTAACTATGGCTACACCTTC. Protein sequence: CASSRGAGTNYGYTF.

This chain connects TRBV27 to TRBJ1-2; 11 nucleotides align to TRBD1. Looked up from germline, CDR1 is MNHEY and CDR2 is SMNVEV (reference sequence). V lost 4 bases, J lost 8 bases, and 18 bases stayed unmatched. The CDR3 extends over 18 amino acids. Here the CDR3 DNA reads TGTGCCAGCAGTTATGACCGGGACAGGGGGATCTCTGAGAACGGCTACACCTTC. Protein: CASSYDRDRGISENGYTF.

In its sample, this clone was seen once. V gene TRBV5-8 combines with J gene TRBJ1-3; D remains ambiguous. The germline CDR1 and CDR2 sequences are SGHTS and YDEGEE. The CDR3 contains 16 residues. Between the trimmed V and J ends, which lost 0 bases and 3 bases, there was a span of 13 bases. As DNA, the CDR3 is TGTGCCAGCAGCTTGGATGGAGTCTATTTTGGAAACACCATATATTTT. Its translation is CASSLDGVYFGNTIYF.

V and J are TRBV7-2 and TRBJ1-1, with 7 bases lining up with TRBD1. Per germline, CDR1 SGHTA and CDR2 FQGNSA. The length of the CDR3 is 14 residues. The junction had 9 bases not matched to a gene; V was cut back by 5 bases and J by 6 bases. CDR3 region: CASSQGQSRAEAFF. In DNA form, the CDR3 reads TGTGCCAGCAGCCAGGGACAGTCGCGAGCTGAAGCTTTCTTT.

The CDR3 loop is CASSLMGTGQIYGYTF. The CDR3 region has the DNA TGTGCCAGCAGTTTAATGGGGACAGGGCAGATCTATGGCTACACCTTC. The chain carries TRBV27 and TRBJ1-2; TRBD1 aligns across 9 bases. CDR3 length: 16 amino acids. The V gene's germline CDR1 is MNHEY and CDR2 SMNVEV (reference sequence). J gave up 4 bases and V 2 bases, and 8 bases lay outside the gene matches.

This chain connects TRBV30 to TRBJ1-1; D not certain. Trimming removed 1 base from V and 2 bases from J, with 8 bases in between. Per the germline V gene, CDR1 is GTSNPN and CDR2 is SVGIG (reference sequence). This CDR3 has 13 residues. CDR3: CAWSAQYNTEAFF. In DNA, the CDR3 is TGTGCCTGGAGTGCACAGTATAACACTGAAGCTTTCTTT. Using reference TRBV30 and TRBJ1-1 for the parts outside the CDR3, the full variable domain is SQTIHQWPATLVQPVGSPLSLECTVEGTSNPNLYWYRQAAGRGLQLLFYSVGIGQISSEVPQNLSASRPQDRQFILSSKKLLLSDSGFYLCAWSAQYNTEAFFGQGTRLTVV.

The rearrangement joins TRBV19 to TRBJ2-7; tentatively, D is TRBD2 (6 bases). Trimming shortened V by 5 bases and J by 8 bases, and 25 bases separated the two germline ends. The CDR3 sequence is 16 residues long. Germline CDR1 and CDR2: LNHDA and SQIVND (reference sequence). CDR3 sequence reads: CASSPGEKPNIWKQYF. In DNA form, the CDR3 reads TGTGCCAGTAGTCCGGGGGAGAAACCAAATATTTGGAAGCAGTACTTC.

This chain uses TRBV3-1 (or the pseudogene TRBV3-2) with TRBJ1-3, with D uncertain. This CDR3 is built from 13 residues. Germline V gene lookup returns CDR1 LGHDT and CDR2 YNNKEL (reference sequence). V was pared by 1 base and J by 4 bases, with 5 bases between. CDR3 loop: CASSQVGGNTIYF. CDR3 nucleotide sequence: TGTGCCAGCAGCCAAGTCGGGGGAAACACCATATATTTT.

The chain joins TRBV19 to TRBJ1-5; D may be TRBD1 (6 bases). V shed 5 bases and J shed 4 bases, with 12 bases lying between them. The CDR3 has 14 amino acids. The germline CDR1 and CDR2 sequences are LNHDA and SQIVND (reference sequence). CDR3 residues: CASSLQGQNQPQHF. DNA for the CDR3: TGTGCCAGTAGTCTCCAGGGGCAGAATCAGCCCCAGCATTTT.

This chain uses TRBV6-5 with TRBJ1-2; D is ambiguous. V was shortened by 6 bases and J by 5 bases, with 10 bases between the two germline ends. Per germline, CDR1 MNHEY and CDR2 SVGAGI. This CDR3 comprises 12 residues. CDR3 residues: CASSLTGYGYTF. The CDR3 bases are TGTGCCAGCAGCCTGACGGGGTATGGCTACACCTTC.